What follows is one TCR beta chain and its context. What it binds is unknown. Amplification by 5'RACE using constant-segment primers produced TCR alpha and TCR beta cDNA libraries that carried sample barcodes and UMIs. From the 5' RACE reads, TCRdb called clonotypes with MiXCR, one entry per CDR3 protein. The repertoire holds 170,000 or so distinct CDR3 sequences, roughly 30% seen once, with 12% in the top ten. This sample stems from a study of T-cell memory formation after mild COVID-19. Study background: TCR clusters largely stayed donor specific.

Study results and caveats: Pre-infection memory showed some responding clones, and this suggested that cross-reactive memory joined. Clones contracting day 15 to 85 were balanced CD4/CD8; later expanders leaned CD4+.

The sample was PBMCs or a T cell subset sorted from them (not recorded which). This TCR was sampled from an adult woman who had mild COVID-19 (a few samples of this study predate the infection). Cell type and time point are not known.

The CDR3 protein is CASSSYNSADTQYF. The CDR3 region has the DNA TGCGCCAGCAGCTCATACAATTCAGCAGATACGCAGTATTTT. The V gene is TRBV5-1, the J gene TRBJ2-3; no definite D call. Trimming took off 3 bases at V and 4 bases at J, with 12 bases between the two ends. The CDR3 is 14 amino acids. Germline CDR1 is SGHRS and CDR2 is YFSETQ. Full variable domain (remainder filled in from reference TRBV5-1 and TRBJ2-3): KAGVTQTPRYLIKTRGQQVTLSCSPISGHRSVSWYQQTPGQGLQFLFEYFSETQRNKGNFPGRFSGRQFSNSRSEMNVSTLELGDSALYLCASSSYNSADTQYFGPGTRLTVL.